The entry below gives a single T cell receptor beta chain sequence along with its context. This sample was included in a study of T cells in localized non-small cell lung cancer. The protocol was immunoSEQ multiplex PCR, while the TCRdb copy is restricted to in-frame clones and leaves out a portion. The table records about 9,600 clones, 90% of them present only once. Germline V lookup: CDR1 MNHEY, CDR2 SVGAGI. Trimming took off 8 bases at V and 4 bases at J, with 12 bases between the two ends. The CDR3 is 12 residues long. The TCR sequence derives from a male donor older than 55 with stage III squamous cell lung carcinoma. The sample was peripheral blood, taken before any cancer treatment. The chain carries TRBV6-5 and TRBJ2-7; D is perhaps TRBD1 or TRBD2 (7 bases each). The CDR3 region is CASQGGEYEQYF. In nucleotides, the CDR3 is TGTGCCAGCCAGGGGGGGGAATACGAGCAGTACTTC.